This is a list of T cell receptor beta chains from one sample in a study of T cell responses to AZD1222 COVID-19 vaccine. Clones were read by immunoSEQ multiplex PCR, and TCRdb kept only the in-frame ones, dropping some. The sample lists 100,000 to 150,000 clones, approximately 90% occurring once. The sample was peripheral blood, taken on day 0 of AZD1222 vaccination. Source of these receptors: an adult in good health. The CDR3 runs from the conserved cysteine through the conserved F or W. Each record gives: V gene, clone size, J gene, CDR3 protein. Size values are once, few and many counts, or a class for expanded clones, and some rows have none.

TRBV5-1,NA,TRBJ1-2,CASSNGTVGYTF
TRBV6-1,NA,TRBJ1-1,CASSEQIVLRTEAFF
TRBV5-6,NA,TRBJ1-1,CASSLSQGTTEAFF
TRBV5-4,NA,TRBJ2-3,CASSPGTGGWGTDTQYF
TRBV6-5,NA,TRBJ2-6,CATIRGVVGANVLTF
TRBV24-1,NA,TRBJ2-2,CATSDLDSGASGELFF
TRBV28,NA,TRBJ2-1,CASSSTSGDPQGNEQFF
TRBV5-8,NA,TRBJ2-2,CASSLGRNTGELFF
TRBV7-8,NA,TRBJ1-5,CASSLWGGSQPQHF
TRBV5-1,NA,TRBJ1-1,CASSTDRVATEAFF
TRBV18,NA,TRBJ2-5,CASSPLGSQETQYF
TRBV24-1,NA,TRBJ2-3,CATSEVGLAGKIDTQYF
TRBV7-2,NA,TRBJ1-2,CASSLSLPGSFYGYTF
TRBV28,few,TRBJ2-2,CASSLNGVTGELFF
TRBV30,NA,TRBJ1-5,CAWSGGGGRQPQHF
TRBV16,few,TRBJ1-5,CASSHPRGGSSNQPQHF
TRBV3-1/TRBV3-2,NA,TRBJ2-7,CASGGTGLHVGEQYF